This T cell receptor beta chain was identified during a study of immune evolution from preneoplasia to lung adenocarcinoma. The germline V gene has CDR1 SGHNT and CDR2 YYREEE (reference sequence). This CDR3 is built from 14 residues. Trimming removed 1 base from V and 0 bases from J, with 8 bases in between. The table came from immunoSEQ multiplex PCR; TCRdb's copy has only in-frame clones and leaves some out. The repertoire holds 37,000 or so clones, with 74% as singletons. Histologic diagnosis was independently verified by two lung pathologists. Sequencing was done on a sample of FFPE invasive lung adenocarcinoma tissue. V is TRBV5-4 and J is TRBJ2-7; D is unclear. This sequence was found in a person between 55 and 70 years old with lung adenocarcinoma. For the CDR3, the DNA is TGTGCCAGCAGCTTGCACGCTAGCTCCTACGAGCAGTACTTC. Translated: CASSLHASSYEQYF. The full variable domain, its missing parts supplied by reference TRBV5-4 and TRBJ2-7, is ETGVTQSPTHLIKTRGQQVTLRCSSQSGHNTVSWYQQALGQGPQFIFQYYREEENGRGNFPPRFSGLQFPNYSSELNVNALELDDSALYLCASSLHASSYEQYFGPGTRLTVT.